This TCR beta chain comes out of a study of blood T cell repertoires in COVID-19. Study-level information: Italy, Spain and the United States were the sources of the convalescent and acute COVID-19 samples. The analysed material was cDNA or gDNA that came from T cells, B-cell-depleted T cells, or PBMCs.

Per germline, CDR1 LNHNV and CDR2 YYDKDF (reference sequence). V was pared by 2 bases and J by 0 bases, with 17 bases between. The CDR3 is made up of 19 amino acids. In the study's own analysis: How many nucleated cells were present was estimated from reference gene primer amplification. Produced via immunoSEQ multiplex PCR; TCRdb's table is partial and in-frame only. Clone size and V and J calls were adopted from that table, with D and trimming inferred from the DNA. This table has around 37,000 clones, approximately 91% appearing once. The receptor was derived from a woman of 80 years or more with acute or convalescent COVID-19. The rearrangement uses TRBV15 and TRBJ2-6, with D possibly TRBD1 on 7 matching bases. Input material: peripheral blood. DNA of the CDR3: TGTGCCACCAGCAGATGGGGGGACAGACCTAGCTCTGGGGCCAACGTCCTGACTTTC. Its protein product is CATSRWGDRPSSGANVLTF.